This TCR beta chain derives from a study of siplizumab effects on memory and regulatory T cells. Only in-frame clones appear in the TCRdb table, and some are missing; sequencing was by immunoSEQ multiplex PCR. The sample has approximately 94,000 clones, around 97% seen once. In a few donor pairs, unstimulated naive, memory, effector memory and TEMRA subsets were sequenced. The source of this sequence is a human donor in good health. Sequenced: naive CD4+ T cells sorted from blood.

Here the CDR3 reads CASSIGGSGANVLTF. The CDR3 DNA sequence: TGTGCCAGTAGTATAGGAGGGTCTGGGGCCAACGTCCTGACTTTC. The J gene is TRBJ2-6, the V gene TRBV19, with D possibly TRBD2 on 5 matching bases. CDR3 size: 15 residues. Trimming stripped 1 base from V and 1 base from J, with 5 bases between. The germline CDR1 and CDR2 sequences are LNHDA and SQIVND (reference sequence).